These 9 T cell receptor beta chains came from one sample sequenced in a study of cytomegalovirus exposure and HLA in healthy donors. Primers for the PCR totalled 60 Vbeta and 13 Jbeta. Produced via immunoSEQ multiplex PCR; TCRdb's table is partial and in-frame only. The table has 180,000 or so clones, 65% to 85% seen once. The sequencing input was PBMCs. These receptors were obtained from a girl aged 10-17 years in good health and CMV-seropositive.

V is TRBV7-9 and J is TRBJ2-1; 8 nucleotides align to TRBD2. The CDR3 sequence is 12 residues long. Germline assignment: CDR1 SEHNR and CDR2 FQNEAQ (reference sequence). V shed 6 bases and J 12 bases; nucleotides not matched to a gene: 7. The CDR3 DNA reads as TGTGCCAGCAGTTACGGGAGGGCCGGGCAGTTCTTC. Translating it yields CASSYGRAGQFF.

The J gene is TRBJ1-2, the V gene TRBV6-1, with TRBD1 matching 9 bases. Germline CDR1 reads MNHNS; CDR2 reads SASEGT. The CDR3 spans 15 residues. The J segment lost 2 bases and the V segment lost 1 base, leaving 2 bases of the junction unmatched. The CDR3 loop reads CASSEGGQGNYGYTF. The CDR3 DNA reads TGTGCCAGCAGTGAAGGAGGACAGGGGAACTATGGCTACACCTTC.

V and J are TRBV27 and TRBJ2-5; 7 positions match TRBD2. CDR1 is MNHEY, CDR2 SMNVEV, per germline (reference sequence). With V trimmed by 2 bases and J by 7 bases, 4 bases remained unmatched. This CDR3 region has 13 residues. CDR3 nucleotide sequence: TGTGCCAGCAGTTTAGCCAGGGAGGGGACCCAGTACTTC. It specifies CASSLAREGTQYF.

Regarding this clone: The same CDR3 is also encoded by other DNA sequences in this sample. V is TRBV29-1 and J is TRBJ2-7; 10 bases map to TRBD1. CDR1 SQVTM and CDR2 ANQGSEA come from the germline V gene. J gave up 3 bases and V 6 bases, and 5 bases lay outside the gene matches. The length of the CDR3 is 13 residues. The DNA of the CDR3 is TGCAGCGTCACCGGGACAGGGGACTACGAGCAGTACTTC. It codes for CSVTGTGDYEQYF.

The V gene is TRBV4-3, the J gene TRBJ2-7; D may be TRBD1 (5 bases). Trimming removed 0 bases at V and 1 base at J, with 19 bases between. This CDR3 spans 18 amino acids. CDR1 is LGHNA and CDR2 is YSLEER in the germline V gene. The CDR3 region has the DNA TGCGCCAGCAGCCAAGACCTGCTGGCAGGGAAGCCTTCCTACGAGCAGTACTTC. It specifies CASSQDLLAGKPSYEQYF.

This clone appeared a single time. The chain employs TRBV30 and TRBJ2-7; 11 nucleotides agree with TRBD2. CDR1 and CDR2 from the germline V gene are GTSNPN and SVGIG (reference sequence). V trimming: 3 bases; J trimming: 6 bases; junction bases outside the gene matches: 10. The CDR3 runs 15 residues. The DNA of the CDR3 is TGTGCCTGGAGCCTAGCCCTAGCGGGAGGCGGCGAGCAGTACTTC. Translated: CAWSLALAGGGEQYF.

The J gene is TRBJ1-2, the V gene TRBV30; perhaps TRBD1 as D (6 bases). CDR1 is GTSNPN and CDR2 is SVGIG in the germline V gene (reference sequence). This CDR3 comprises 16 residues. Between the trimmed V and J ends, which lost 4 bases and 0 bases, there was a span of 18 bases. The CDR3 loop is CAWTHQTGYPNYGYTF. The CDR3 coding sequence is TGTGCCTGGACCCACCAGACAGGCTACCCTAACTATGGCTACACCTTC.

Only one count was recorded for this clone. The chain is built from TRBV7-9 and TRBJ2-3; TRBD2 matches 14 bases. The CDR3 spans 17 residues. Germline CDR1 and CDR2: SEHNR and FQNEAQ (reference sequence). V dropped 6 bases and J dropped 6; count of bases not matched to a gene: 11. The CDR3 reads CASSSSRLAGGSDTQYF. DNA of the CDR3: TGTGCCAGCAGTTCTTCCAGACTAGCGGGAGGGAGTGATACGCAGTATTTT.

This chain connects TRBV5-1 to TRBJ2-3; a weak D match, TRBD2 (6 bases). CDR3 length: 14 amino acids. Germline CDR1 SGHRS, CDR2 YFSETQ. V lost 4 bases and J 0 bases, leaving 9 bases between the germline ends. The CDR3 is CASSRDSSTDTQYF. As DNA, the CDR3 is TGCGCCAGCAGCCGGGACTCCAGCACAGATACGCAGTATTTT.